The rows below give T cell receptor beta chains drawn from one sample of a study of T cell responses to AZD1222 COVID-19 vaccine. Measured with immunoSEQ multiplex PCR; TCRdb has only the in-frame clones, and not every one. The sample records 140,000 or so clones, 92% being singletons. The sequences come from peripheral blood, collected on day 0 of AZD1222 vaccination. The receptors were gathered from an adult in good health. The CDR3 runs from the conserved cysteine through the conserved F or W. Each record gives: clone size, V gene, CDR3 length, CDR3 protein. Clone size is shown for a subset of rows, as once, few, many or a class of expanded clone.

once	TRBV9	14	CASSAPGGTVGYTF
-	TRBV7-2	17	CASSQRTGASKNTEAFF
-	TRBV6-4	14	CASTVGEGAEGYTF
-	TRBV7-2	15	CASSLGTSGADTQYF
-	TRBV13	14	CASSEPGRWHTIYF
-	TRBV5-1	16	CASSLNGPGGGQPQHF
-	TRBV11-3	14	CASSSRTGRETQYF
-	TRBV19	14	CASSEGGTSYEQYF
-	TRBV7-9	15	CASSARGGGNEKLFF
-	TRBV2	15	CASSRQSSGANVLTF
-	TRBV11-3	14	CASSRSGGLETQYF